This T cell receptor beta chain was obtained from a study of blood T cell repertoires in COVID-19. Study at large: PBMCs, B-cell-depleted T cells, or T cells provided the cDNA or gDNA that made up the material.

V trimming: 3 bases; J trimming: 4 bases; junction bases outside the gene matches: 4. This CDR3 has 15 amino acids. Germline lookup yields CDR1 MDHEN and CDR2 SYDVKM. The authors' processing: Cell counts per sample came from amplifying reference gene primers. Generated by immunoSEQ multiplex PCR, the TCRdb table keeps only in-frame clones and is missing some. The V and J calls and clone size were taken over from that table, and D and trimming were inferred from the DNA. The sample consists of over 200,000 clones, about nine tenths of them appearing once. The receptor's source is a woman in her sixties with acute or convalescent COVID-19. The chain carries TRBV28 and TRBJ2-1, with 9 nucleotides matching TRBD1. Sequencing used peripheral blood. CDR3 sequence: CASSFQGQGYNEQFF. As DNA, the CDR3 is TGTGCCAGCAGTTTCCAGGGACAGGGATACAATGAGCAGTTCTTC.